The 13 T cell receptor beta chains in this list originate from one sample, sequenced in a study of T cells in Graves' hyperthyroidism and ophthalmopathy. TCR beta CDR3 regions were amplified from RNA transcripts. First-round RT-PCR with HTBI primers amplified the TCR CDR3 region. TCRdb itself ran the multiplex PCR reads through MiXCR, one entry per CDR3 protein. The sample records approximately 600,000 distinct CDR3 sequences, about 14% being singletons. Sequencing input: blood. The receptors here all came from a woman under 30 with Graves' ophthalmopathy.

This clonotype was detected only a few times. The CDR3: CASSPQRTSRDPNGYTF. The CDR3 DNA reads as TGTGCCAGCTCACCTCAACGAACTTCCAGGGATCCCAATGGCTACACCTTC. The chain uses TRBV2 and TRBJ1-2, with a weak D call TRBD1 (5 bases). Deletions cut 8 bases from V and 6 bases from J, with 28 bases between. The length of the CDR3 is 17 residues. The germline V gene encodes CDR1 SNHLY and CDR2 FYNNEI.

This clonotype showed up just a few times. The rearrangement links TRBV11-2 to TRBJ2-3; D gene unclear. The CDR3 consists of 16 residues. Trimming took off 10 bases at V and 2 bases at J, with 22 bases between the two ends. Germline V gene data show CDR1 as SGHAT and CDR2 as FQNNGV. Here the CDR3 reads CAISESTTPATDTQYF. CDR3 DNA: TGTGCCATCAGTGAGTCAACCACTCCGGCCACAGATACGCAGTATTTT.

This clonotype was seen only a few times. This chain's CDR3 is CASSHLFSRRNTEAFF. DNA of the CDR3: TGCGCCAGCAGCCATCTATTTAGTAGACGGAACACTGAAGCTTTCTTT. The chain links TRBV4-1 to TRBJ1-1, with unresolved D. V lost 3 bases and J 1 base, leaving 15 bases between the germline ends. Germline assignment: CDR1 MGHRA and CDR2 YSYEKL. The CDR3 extends over 16 amino acids.

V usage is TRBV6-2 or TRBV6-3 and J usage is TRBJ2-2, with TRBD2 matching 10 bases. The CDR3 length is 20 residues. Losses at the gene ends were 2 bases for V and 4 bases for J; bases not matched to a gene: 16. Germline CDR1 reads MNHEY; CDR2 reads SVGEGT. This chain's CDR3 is CASSYLRSTKAGGPTGELFF. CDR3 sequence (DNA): TGTGCCAGCAGTTACCTCCGGTCCACAAAAGCGGGAGGGCCCACCGGGGAGCTGTTTTTT.

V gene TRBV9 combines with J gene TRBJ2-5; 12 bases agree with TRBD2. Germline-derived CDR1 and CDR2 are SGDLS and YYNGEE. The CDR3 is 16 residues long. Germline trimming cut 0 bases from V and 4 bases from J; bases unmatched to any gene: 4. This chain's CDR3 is CASSVAEGLAGETQYF. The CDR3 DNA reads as TGTGCCAGCAGCGTAGCTGAGGGACTAGCGGGAGAGACCCAGTACTTC.

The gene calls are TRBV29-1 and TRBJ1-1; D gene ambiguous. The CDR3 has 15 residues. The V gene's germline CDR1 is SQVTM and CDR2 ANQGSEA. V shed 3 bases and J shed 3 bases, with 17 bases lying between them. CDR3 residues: CSVDNRLRMDTEAFF. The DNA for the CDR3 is TGCAGCGTTGATAACAGACTTAGGATGGACACTGAAGCTTTCTTT.

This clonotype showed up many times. CDR3 nucleotides: TGCAGTGCTCTATTAATCGGGACGTCGTGGAGTACTAACTATGGCTACACCTTC. Translated, it gives CSALLIGTSWSTNYGYTF. J is TRBJ1-2 and V is TRBV20-1; TRBD1 might be the D (5 bases). This CDR3 comprises 18 residues. V was trimmed by 5 bases and J by 0 bases, leaving 25 bases between them. The germline V gene has CDR1 DFQATT and CDR2 SNEGSKA (reference sequence).

The CDR3 sequence: CASSYGAGGENTEAFF. The CDR3 nucleotides read TGTGCCAGCAGTTACGGGGCGGGGGGCGAGAACACTGAAGCTTTCTTT. The chain joins TRBV6-5 to TRBJ1-1; D is possibly TRBD1 (6 bases). The V end lost 2 bases, the J end lost 1 base, and 14 bases lay between the germline ends. The CDR3 length is 16 residues. CDR1 is MNHEY and CDR2 is SVGAGI in the germline V gene.

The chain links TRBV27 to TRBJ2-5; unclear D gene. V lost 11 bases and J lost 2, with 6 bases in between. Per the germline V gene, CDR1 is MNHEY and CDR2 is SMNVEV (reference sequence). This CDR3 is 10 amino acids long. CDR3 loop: CAGGQETQYF. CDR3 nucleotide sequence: TGTGCCGGTGGACAAGAGACCCAGTACTTC.

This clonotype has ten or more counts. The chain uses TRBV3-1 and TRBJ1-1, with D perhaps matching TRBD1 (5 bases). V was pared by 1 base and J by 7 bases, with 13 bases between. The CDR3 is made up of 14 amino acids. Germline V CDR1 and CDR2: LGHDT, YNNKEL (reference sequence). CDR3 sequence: CASSQAYRILEAFF. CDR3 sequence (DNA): TGTGCCAGCAGCCAAGCGTACAGGATTCTTGAAGCTTTCTTT.

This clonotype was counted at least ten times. The CDR3 here is CSARDVWTSWRTDTQYF. Written as DNA, the CDR3 is TGCAGTGCTAGAGATGTTTGGACTAGTTGGCGCACAGATACGCAGTATTTT. The genes are TRBV20-1 and TRBJ2-3, with TRBD2 identical over 7 bases. CDR1 and CDR2 from the germline V gene are DFQATT and SNEGSKA (reference sequence). The CDR3 contains 17 residues. V dropped 0 bases and J dropped 1; count of bases not matched to a gene: 10.

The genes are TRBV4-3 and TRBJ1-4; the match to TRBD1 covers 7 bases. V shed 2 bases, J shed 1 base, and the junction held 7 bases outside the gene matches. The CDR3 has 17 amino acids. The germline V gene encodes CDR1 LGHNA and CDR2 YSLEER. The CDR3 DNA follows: TGCGCCAGCAGCCAACGCCGGGACAGTATAACTAATGAAAAACTGTTTTTT. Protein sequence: CASSQRRDSITNEKLFF.

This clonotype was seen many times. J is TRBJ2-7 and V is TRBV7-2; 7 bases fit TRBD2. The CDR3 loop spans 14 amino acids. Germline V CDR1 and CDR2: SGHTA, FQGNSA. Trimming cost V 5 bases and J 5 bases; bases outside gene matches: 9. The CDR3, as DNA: TGTGCCAGCAGCATGAAGGGAGGGACCCACGAGCAGTACTTC. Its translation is CASSMKGGTHEQYF.